The 20 T cell receptor beta chains presented below share a single source sample, sequenced in a study of blood T cell repertoires in COVID-19. Sequencing used immunoSEQ multiplex PCR; TCRdb keeps in-frame clones, though not all of them. This sample has roughly 30,000 clones; 80% to 90% occur once, and the top ten carry about 26%. Sequencing was done on a sample of peripheral blood. The receptor source for this set is an elderly man with acute or convalescent COVID-19.

J is TRBJ2-1 and V is TRBV18; TRBD2 aligns across 7 bases. Germline trimming cut 1 base from V and 1 base from J; bases unmatched to any gene: 7. The CDR3 loop spans 17 amino acids. In germline, CDR1 is KGHSH, CDR2 LQKENI. CDR3 sequence (DNA): TGTGCCAGCTCACCACTGGGAGGGCCGGGGTCCTACAATGAGCAGTTCTTC. This sequence encodes CASSPLGGPGSYNEQFF.

CDR3 loop: CASGPGIYNEQFF. The CDR3 DNA sequence: TGTGCCAGTGGCCCCGGGATTTACAATGAGCAGTTCTTC. The rearrangement links TRBV19 to TRBJ2-1, with D possibly being TRBD2 (5 bases). Trimming stripped 8 bases from V and 4 bases from J, with 12 bases between. The CDR3 loop spans 13 amino acids. Germline assignment: CDR1 LNHDA and CDR2 SQIVND (reference sequence).

This clone was observed a few times. The V gene is TRBV19, the J gene TRBJ2-7; 9 bases fit TRBD2. V lost 5 bases, J lost 5 bases, and 13 bases stayed unmatched. This CDR3 region has 16 residues. The germline gives CDR1 LNHDA, CDR2 SQIVND (reference sequence). The DNA for the CDR3 is TGTGCCAGTAGTCCCACAGATAGCGGGAGTACGAACGAGCAGTACTTC. Amino acid sequence: CASSPTDSGSTNEQYF.

Comment on this clone: An end of the junction differs from the germline gene, which may be a read error. The chain links TRBV12-3 or TRBV12-4 to TRBJ1-5; D remains ambiguous. This CDR3 region has 12 residues. CDR3 sequence reads: CASSGGNQPQHF. CDR3 nucleotides: TGTGCCAGCAGTGGTGGCAACCAGCCCCAGCATTTT.

The chain carries TRBV14 and TRBJ2-5, with D maybe TRBD2 (7 bases). The CDR3 loop spans 15 amino acids. Germline V gives CDR1 SGHDN, CDR2 FVKESK. V gave up 5 bases and J gave up 5 bases, with 18 bases separating them. CDR3 residues: CASSAIGGLGETQYF. The DNA of the CDR3 is TGTGCCAGCAGCGCGATCGGGGGGCTCGGGGAGACCCAGTACTTC.

The rearrangement joins TRBV3-1 (or the pseudogene TRBV3-2) to TRBJ1-6; 7 bases are a match to TRBD1. The V and J ends lost 4 bases and 8 bases, in that order; junction bases with no gene match: 5. Per the germline V gene, CDR1 is LGHDT and CDR2 is YNNKEL (reference sequence). The CDR3 has 14 amino acids. The CDR3 coding sequence is TGTGCCAGCAGCCGGGGACAGCTAGATTCACCCCTCCACTTT. It specifies CASSRGQLDSPLHF.

V is TRBV5-1 and J is TRBJ1-3; 7 nucleotides align to TRBD1. The CDR3 spans 15 residues. The junction had 6 bases not matched to a gene; V was cut back by 2 bases and J by 4 bases. The germline CDR1 and CDR2 sequences are SGHRS and YFSETQ. The DNA for the CDR3 is TGCGCCAGCAGCTTTACAGGGGTAGTCGGAAACACCATATATTTT. This codes for CASSFTGVVGNTIYF.

Comments on this clone: The junction does not match germline at one end; this may be a read error. The V gene is TRBV5-1, the J gene TRBJ2-1, with TRBD1 matching 7 bases. Germline CDR1 is SGHRS and CDR2 is YFSETQ. This CDR3 has 14 residues. The CDR3 region is CASSLGAPGGEQFF. For the CDR3, the DNA is TGCGCCAGCAGTTTGGGAGCCCCAGGGGGTGAGCAGTTCTTC.

The rearrangement joins TRBV7-2 to TRBJ1-1; 9 bases line up with TRBD1. CDR3 length equals 14 residues. Germline trimming cut 5 bases from V and 9 bases from J; bases unmatched to any gene: 10. The germline V gene has CDR1 SGHTA and CDR2 FQGNSA. The chain's CDR3 is CASSGQGRRAKAFF. For the CDR3, the DNA is TGTGCCAGCAGCGGACAGGGGAGGAGGGCTAAAGCTTTCTTT.

The table lists this clone with a count of one. The rearrangement uses TRBV25-1 and TRBJ2-2; D perhaps matches TRBD1 (6 bases). The CDR3 extends over 13 amino acids. Germline-derived CDR1 and CDR2 are MGHDK and SYGVNS. V lost 8 bases and J lost 5, with 12 bases in between. This chain's CDR3 is CASRDTNTGELFF. In DNA form, the CDR3 reads TGTGCCAGCCGGGACACCAATACCGGGGAGCTGTTTTTT.

This clone was counted only a few times. The CDR3 coding sequence is TGTGCCAGTAGTGAAACAGGGGGGTATCAGCCCCAGCATTTT. Translated: CASSETGGYQPQHF. The V and J genes are TRBV19 and TRBJ1-5; 8 bases line up with TRBD1. The CDR3 is made up of 14 amino acids. In germline, CDR1 is LNHDA, CDR2 SQIVND (reference sequence). Unmatched junction bases numbered 5, after V lost 5 bases and J lost 5 bases.

The V gene is TRBV2, the J gene TRBJ2-1, with 12 bases fitting TRBD1. The CDR3 is made up of 14 amino acids. Germline assignment: CDR1 SNHLY and CDR2 FYNNEI. V was clipped by 6 bases and J by 9 bases; unmatched bases: 6. The CDR3 loop is CASRPGQGALEQFF. The CDR3, as DNA: TGTGCCAGCAGACCGGGACAGGGGGCTCTTGAGCAGTTCTTC.

In DNA form, the CDR3 reads TGTGCCAGCAGCCAAGAACCCAGCGGGGGTATGGATGAGCAGTTCTTC. Its protein product is CASSQEPSGGMDEQFF. The V and J genes are TRBV3-1 (or the pseudogene TRBV3-2) and TRBJ2-1; 8 nucleotides match TRBD2. V gave up 0 bases and J gave up 8 bases; unmatched junction bases: 9. CDR3 length: 16 amino acids. Germline V lookup: CDR1 LGHDT, CDR2 YNNKEL (reference sequence).

The CDR3 sequence is CASSQPGNPNNEQFF. DNA for the CDR3: TGTGCCAGCAGCCAACCGGGAAACCCTAACAATGAGCAGTTCTTC. The chain is built from TRBV6-5 and TRBJ2-1; perhaps TRBD2 as D (5 bases). Trimming removed 6 bases from V and 5 bases from J, with 17 bases in between. CDR3 length: 15 amino acids. Looked up from germline, CDR1 is MNHEY and CDR2 is SVGAGI.

V gene TRBV11-2 combines with J gene TRBJ2-5, with 7 bases lining up with TRBD2. Germline V lookup: CDR1 SGHAT, CDR2 FQNNGV. After removal of 3 bases from V and 1 base from J, the junction contained 2 bases not matched to a gene. This CDR3 has 14 residues. CDR3 in DNA: TGTGCCAGCAGCTTCCGGGGGGTCCAAGAGACCCAGTACTTC. This sequence encodes CASSFRGVQETQYF.

This rearrangement joins TRBV2 to TRBJ1-5; 7 bases match TRBD1. The V gene's germline CDR1 is SNHLY and CDR2 FYNNEI. The CDR3 is 16 residues long. After removal of 4 bases from V and 1 base from J, the junction contained 7 bases not matched to a gene. CDR3 sequence: CASSGGTADSNQPQHF. The CDR3, as DNA: TGTGCCAGCAGTGGAGGGACAGCTGACAGCAATCAGCCCCAGCATTTT.

The J gene is TRBJ2-3, the V gene TRBV5-1; 15 bases match TRBD2. With 4 bases clipped from V and 7 bases from J, the junction kept 16 bases outside the gene matches. The CDR3 runs to 19 residues. The germline CDR1 and CDR2 sequences are SGHRS and YFSETQ. The CDR3 protein is CASSGRTSGRARLTNTQYF. Written as DNA, the CDR3 is TGCGCCAGCAGCGGGAGGACTAGCGGGAGGGCCCGGTTGACAAATACGCAGTATTTT.

This clone showed up just once. This chain links TRBV18 with TRBJ1-6; D might be TRBD1 (6 bases). The CDR3 is 14 residues long. The V gene's germline CDR1 is KGHSH and CDR2 LQKENI. V was trimmed by 3 bases and J by 8 bases, leaving 11 bases between them. CDR3 nucleotides: TGTGCCAGCTCACCGCCAGGGGAATATTCACCCCTCCACTTT. This gives the protein CASSPPGEYSPLHF. Drawing the rest from reference TRBV18 and TRBJ1-6, the complete variable domain is NAGVMQNPRHLVRRRGQEARLRCSPMKGHSHVYWYRQLPEEGLKFMVYLQKENIIDESGMPKERFSAEFPKEGPSILRIQQVVRGDSAAYFCASSPPGEYSPLHFGNGTRLTVT.

This clone was seen a single time. This chain uses TRBV5-1 with TRBJ2-2; D perhaps matches TRBD2 (5 bases). Trimming removed 4 bases from V and 6 bases from J, with 19 bases in between. The CDR3 extends over 16 amino acids. The germline CDR1 and CDR2 sequences are SGHRS and YFSETQ. CDR3 sequence (DNA): TGCGCCAGCAGCCGGAGGTCCCGGGGTATCGCCGGGGAGCTGTTTTTT. As protein: CASSRRSRGIAGELFF.

For the CDR3, the DNA is TGTGCCAGCAGTCCCGCTCTCCAGGGGGACTACGAGCAGTACTTC. This gives the protein CASSPALQGDYEQYF. The chain uses TRBV3-1 (or the pseudogene TRBV3-2) and TRBJ2-7; TRBD1 matches at 7 bases. V shed 6 bases and J 3 bases; nucleotides not matched to a gene: 11. The length of the CDR3 is 15 residues. Germline V lookup: CDR1 LGHDT, CDR2 YNNKEL (reference sequence).